The rows below give T cell receptor beta chains drawn from one sample of a study of cytomegalovirus exposure and HLA in healthy donors. Some clones are missing from TCRdb's copy, which holds only in-frame ones; the method was immunoSEQ multiplex PCR. The data show about 130,000 clones, about a sixth seen once. The sequenced sample was PBMCs. Receptor source: a female donor in good health and CMV-seropositive. Each CDR3 is given with its conserved first and last residue. A D gene is named only where the DNA matches it firmly. Not all rows give a size; the values are once, few, many and, for expanded clones, a class.

TRBV5-1	.	few	TRBJ1-1	TGCGCCAGCAGCTTTGGAGCGCCCGTGAACACTGAAGCTTTCTTT	CASSFGAPVNTEAFF
TRBV6-9	TRBD2	few	TRBJ2-7	TGTGCCAGCAGGCTTAACGGGACTAGCGACTCCTACGAGCAGTACTTC	CASRLNGTSDSYEQYF
TRBV19	.	few	TRBJ2-5	TGTGCCAGTAGTATGTTTCAGGGCCCCCAAGAGACCCAGTACTTC	CASSMFQGPQETQYF
TRBV30	TRBD1	.	TRBJ2-3	TGTGCCTGGGGGGGGACAGGGAGAAGGGATACGCAGTATTTT	CAWGGTGRRDTQYF
TRBV28	TRBD1	.	TRBJ1-2	TGTGCCAGCAGTGAGACAGGGGGGGATGGCTACACCTTC	CASSETGGDGYTF
TRBV7-8	.	few	TRBJ2-7	TGTGCCAGCAGCCCACTTGCAACCTACGAGCAGTACTTC	CASSPLATYEQYF
TRBV28	.	few	TRBJ2-6	TGTGCCAGCAGTTTATTGGGAGCTGGGGCCAACGTCCTGACTTTC	CASSLLGAGANVLTF
TRBV4-2	.	.	TRBJ2-7	TGTGCCAGCAGCCCCTACCGCGCCTACGAGCAGTACTTC	CASSPYRAYEQYF
TRBV7-2	TRBD2	few	TRBJ2-1	TGTGCCAGCAGCTTAAAATTGCGCCAGCGGGAAAGGAATGAGCAGTTCTTC	CASSLKLRQRERNEQFF
TRBV18	.	once	TRBJ2-7	TGTGCCAGCTCCACTACGTACTACGAGCAGTACTTC	CASSTTYYEQYF
TRBV19	.	.	TRBJ2-7	TGTGCCAGTAGTCCCGGGATCAACGAGCAGTACTTC	CASSPGINEQYF
TRBV7-6	.	.	TRBJ2-2	TGTGCCAGCAGCTTAGTCAGGATGAACACCGGGGAGCTGTTTTTT	CASSLVRMNTGELFF
TRBV28	.	.	TRBJ1-5	TGTGCCAGCAGGGACTATAGCAATCAGCCCCAGCATTTT	CASRDYSNQPQHF
TRBV2	.	few	TRBJ2-3	TGTGCCAGCAGTCCTACTGATACGCAGTATTTT	CASSPTDTQYF
TRBV6-5	.	few	TRBJ1-1	TGTGCCAGCAGATCGCCAAACAAACCGGAGACTGAAGCTTTCTTT	CASRSPNKPETEAFF
TRBV4-2	TRBD1	.	TRBJ1-5	TGTGCCAGCAGCCTTGGGACAGGAAGGCAGCCCCAGCATTTT	CASSLGTGRQPQHF
TRBV5-6	.	few	TRBJ2-2	TGTGCCAGCAGCTTTTCTCCCGGGTCGAGCACCGGGGAGCTGTTTTTT	CASSFSPGSSTGELFF
TRBV4-2	.	few	TRBJ2-7	TGTGCCAGCAGCCAACGCGTGGGACTGGGGTACGAGCAGTACTTC	CASSQRVGLGYEQYF